This TCR beta chain was sequenced for a study of beta chain features in type 1 diabetes. Every isolated RNA sample was fully reverse transcribed, so sequencing captured expressed TCRB transcripts. Average reads for naive, central memory and regulatory T cell samples were roughly 3.4 million. Only in-frame clones appear in the TCRdb table, and some are missing; sequencing was by immunoSEQ multiplex PCR. The sample records 130,000 or so clones, around a tenth being singletons. Germline assignment: CDR1 SGHDN and CDR2 FVKESK. The CDR3 is made up of 15 amino acids. Trimming removed 0 bases from V and 12 bases from J, with 15 bases in between. As regards this clone: Antigen unknown.

Study-wide results and caveats: Possibly, sequencing cDNA over-represented cells that had high TCR expression levels. When VDJ junctions were examined, type 1 diabetes patients showed fewer insertions and more deletions.

Markers CD45RO/CCR7/CD25/CD127/CD95/CD27 served to sort CD4+ naive, central memory, regulatory and stem cell-like memory cells. The material sequenced was central memory CD4+ T cells from blood. This receptor was obtained from a man younger than 35 in good health. The V call is TRBV14, the J call TRBJ1-6; unclear D gene. The CDR3 sequence is CASSQEVGVILPLHF. The CDR3 DNA reads as TGTGCCAGCAGCCAAGAGGTGGGCGTGATTCTACCCCTCCACTTT.